The clone carrying this TCR beta chain has just a few counts. Its matching antigen is unknown. The method was immunoSEQ multiplex PCR; TCRdb's version includes in-frame clones alone and lacks a portion of them. The table shows over 150,000 clones, with roughly nine tenths occurring only once. This CDR3 has 12 residues. V shed 0 bases and J shed 8 bases, with 8 bases lying between them. CDR1 and CDR2 (germline): SGHRS, YFSETQ. This record comes from a study of cytomegalovirus exposure and HLA in healthy donors. The study's findings and limits: Rarity marked most TCR sequences, yet some public TCRs occurred in many donors. In vitro checks showed that a few CMV-associated chains really do target CMV antigens.

The donors formed part of the approximately 110-subject validation cohort, distinct from the approximately 670-subject first cohort. Sequencing was done on a sample of PBMCs. The chain joins TRBV5-1 to TRBJ1-2; no firm D call. This TCR was sampled from a woman aged 30 to 39 in good health and CMV-seronegative. The CDR3 spells CASSLEIGGYTF. The DNA of the CDR3 is TGCGCCAGCAGCTTGGAGATTGGCGGCTACACCTTC.